The 19 T cell receptor beta chains presented below share a single source sample, sequenced in a study of T cell responses to AZD1222 COVID-19 vaccine. The method was immunoSEQ multiplex PCR; TCRdb's version includes in-frame clones alone and lacks a portion of them. The data hold 110,000 to 150,000 clones, with approximately 90% observed a single time. Sequences were derived from peripheral blood, sampled on day 0 of AZD1222 vaccination. All receptors derive from an adult in good health.

The V and J genes are TRBV5-4 and TRBJ1-2; D not resolved. Between the trimmed V and J ends, which lost 4 bases and 14 bases, there was a span of 24 bases. Germline V gene lookup returns CDR1 SGHNT and CDR2 YYREEE (reference sequence). The CDR3 consists of 14 residues. CDR3 loop: CASSRYLGQAMGTF. In DNA form, the CDR3 reads TGTGCCAGCAGCCGGTACTTAGGGCAGGCGATGGGGACCTTC.

The rearrangement uses TRBV28 and TRBJ1-2; no definite D call. V was cut by 6 bases and J by 2 bases, with 13 bases left in between. CDR3 length: 14 amino acids. Germline lookup yields CDR1 MDHEN and CDR2 SYDVKM. The CDR3 DNA sequence: TGTGCCAGCAGACTCTCGACAAAAAACTATGGCTACACCTTC. Translation gives CASRLSTKNYGYTF.

The chain combines TRBV9 with TRBJ2-7, with TRBD2 matching over 13 bases. J lost 6 bases, V lost 5 bases, and 5 bases had no gene match. Germline V gene data show CDR1 as SGDLS and CDR2 as YYNGEE. The CDR3 runs to 14 residues. CDR3 coding DNA: TGTGCCAGCAGTCGGACTAGCGGGAGTATCGAGCAGTACTTC. It specifies CASSRTSGSIEQYF.

This chain joins TRBV10-1 and TRBJ1-5, with D possibly matching TRBD1 (6 bases). Germline-derived CDR1 and CDR2 are WNHNN and SYGVQD (reference sequence). V shed 10 bases and J shed 6 bases, with 34 bases lying between them. This CDR3 is 19 amino acids long. The CDR3 loop reads CAINRHDRTVAWFGQPQHF. The CDR3 DNA reads as TGCGCCATCAACCGACATGACAGGACGGTAGCGTGGTTCGGTCAGCCCCAGCATTTT.

The genes are TRBV19 and TRBJ1-5, with D perhaps matching TRBD1 (6 bases). Trimming pared 3 bases from V and 2 bases from J, leaving 11 bases between. Germline values: CDR1 LNHDA, CDR2 SQIVND (reference sequence). There are 15 residues in the CDR3. The CDR3 coding sequence is TGTGCCAGTAGTATGCAGGGGAATCGCAATCAGCCCCAGCATTTT. Protein sequence: CASSMQGNRNQPQHF.

The V and J genes are TRBV28 and TRBJ1-2; D unclear. Trimming removed 1 base at V and 3 bases at J, with 6 bases between. The germline V gene has CDR1 MDHEN and CDR2 SYDVKM. The CDR3 has 13 residues. In DNA, the CDR3 is TGTGCCAGCAGTTTATCGCAGGACTATGGCTACACCTTC. Translating gives CASSLSQDYGYTF.

The CDR3 DNA reads TGCGCCAGCGGACAATGGACGGGCGGGGAGCTGTTTTTT. It codes for CASGQWTGGELFF. This chain links TRBV5-1 with TRBJ2-2; maybe TRBD1 (5 bases). The CDR3 contains 13 residues. Trimming took 7 bases from V and 7 from J, leaving 14 bases between them. CDR1 and CDR2 from the germline V gene are SGHRS and YFSETQ. The full variable domain, its missing parts supplied by reference TRBV5-1 and TRBJ2-2, is KAGVTQTPRYLIKTRGQQVTLSCSPISGHRSVSWYQQTPGQGLQFLFEYFSETQRNKGNFPGRFSGRQFSNSRSEMNVSTLELGDSALYLCASGQWTGGELFFGEGSRLTVL.

V gene TRBV10-3 combines with J gene TRBJ2-1; no clear D. Germline V CDR1 and CDR2: ENHRY, SYGVKD. V was shortened by 5 bases and J by 4 bases, with 12 bases between the two germline ends. This CDR3 spans 14 amino acids. CDR3 nucleotides: TGTGCCATCAGTACTCCAAGACTGTACAATGAGCAGTTCTTC. Its protein is CAISTPRLYNEQFF.

The V call is TRBV6-5, the J call TRBJ2-2; D is unclear. The ends were cut back, 8 bases at V and 5 bases at J, with 6 bases in the middle. The germline V gene has CDR1 MNHEY and CDR2 SVGAGI. There are 11 residues in the CDR3. CDR3 loop: CASDRTGELFF. In DNA, the CDR3 is TGTGCCAGCGACCGTACCGGGGAGCTGTTTTTT.

The genes are TRBV7-9 and TRBJ2-2; TRBD2 might be the D (6 bases). Germline CDR1 SEHNR, CDR2 FQNEAQ (reference sequence). The CDR3 consists of 13 residues. CDR3 in amino acids: CATGASVTGELFF. CDR3 sequence (DNA): TGTGCAACCGGGGCTAGCGTCACCGGGGAGCTGTTTTTT.

J is TRBJ1-1 and V is TRBV9; D is uncertain. The CDR3 spans 15 residues. The germline gives CDR1 SGDLS, CDR2 YYNGEE. The V and J ends lost 4 bases and 1 base respectively, with 14 bases between them. DNA for the CDR3: TGTGCCAGCAGCCTCTATGGGGTGTCGAACACTGAAGCTTTCTTT. It encodes CASSLYGVSNTEAFF. The whole variable domain, remainder taken from reference TRBV9 and TRBJ1-1, is DSGVTQTPKHLITATGQRVTLRCSPRSGDLSVYWYQQSLDQGLQFLIQYYNGEERAKGNILERFSAQQFPDLHSELNLSSLELGDSALYFCASSLYGVSNTEAFFGQGTRLTVV.

This clone appeared once. The chain employs TRBV19 and TRBJ2-2, with 9 positions matching TRBD2. The trim removed 9 bases at V and 6 bases at J, leaving 14 bases unmatched. Germline V gives CDR1 LNHDA, CDR2 SQIVND (reference sequence). CDR3 length: 16 residues. CDR3 protein: CASQLGGRGVAGELFF. The CDR3 nucleotides are TGTGCCAGCCAGTTAGGCGGGAGGGGTGTAGCCGGGGAGCTGTTTTTT. The full variable domain, completed using reference TRBV19 and TRBJ2-2, is DGGITQSPKYLFRKEGQNVTLSCEQNLNHDAMYWYRQDPGQGLRLIYYSQIVNDFQKGDIAEGYSVSREKKESFPLTVTSAQKNPTAFYLCASQLGGRGVAGELFFGEGSRLTVL.

The V call is TRBV10-3, the J call TRBJ2-7, with 7 bases lining up with TRBD1. The germline V gene has CDR1 ENHRY and CDR2 SYGVKD. With V trimmed by 6 bases and J by 4 bases, 6 bases remained unmatched. The CDR3 sequence is 13 residues long. In nucleotides, the CDR3 is TGTGCCATCAGAGGACAGGTTAGGTACGAGCAGTACTTC. This encodes CAIRGQVRYEQYF.

V usage is TRBV7-2 and J usage is TRBJ1-2; maybe TRBD1 (5 bases). The CDR3 covers 14 residues. Trimming removed 5 bases from V and 6 bases from J, with 16 bases in between. Germline V gene sequence: CDR1 SGHTA, CDR2 FQGNSA. The CDR3 nucleotides are TGTGCCAGCAGCCTACCGGGGCAGCGTGATGGCTACACCTTC. Translating gives CASSLPGQRDGYTF.

The V gene is TRBV5-1, the J gene TRBJ2-1, with D perhaps matching TRBD2 (5 bases). CDR1 is SGHRS, CDR2 YFSETQ, per germline. The CDR3 spans 15 residues. The germline V and J ends were trimmed by 1 base and 2 bases, with 10 bases remaining between them. CDR3 DNA: TGCGCCAGCAGCTTGATTAGCGCAACCTACAATGAGCAGTTCTTC. Translated, it gives CASSLISATYNEQFF.

The chain employs TRBV12-3 or TRBV12-4 and TRBJ1-2; D gene uncertain. The CDR3 is 12 residues long. Trimming left V 4 bases short and J 0 bases short, with 3 bases between. Here the CDR3 DNA reads TGTGCCAGCAGTTGGGCTAACTATGGCTACACCTTC. Its translation is CASSWANYGYTF.

In its sample, this clone was seen a few times. The CDR3 region has the DNA TGTGCCAGCAGAAAGATAGGTCAGCCCCAGCATTTT. The encoded protein is CASRKIGQPQHF. V usage is TRBV27 and J usage is TRBJ1-5; D unresolved. Per germline, CDR1 MNHEY and CDR2 SMNVEV (reference sequence). Trimming pared 6 bases from V and 6 bases from J, leaving 9 bases between. CDR3 length: 12 residues.

The chain combines TRBV5-1 with TRBJ2-7; possibly TRBD1 for D (7 bases). Germline loops: CDR1 SGHRS, CDR2 YFSETQ. Between the trimmed V and J ends, which lost 1 base and 1 base, there was a span of 12 bases. The CDR3 is 15 amino acids. Here the CDR3 DNA reads TGCGCCAGCAGCTTGACGTCAGGGGGGTCCTACGAGCAGTACTTC. This codes for CASSLTSGGSYEQYF.

This clone turned up a few times. The chain employs TRBV27 and TRBJ1-6; 7 positions agree with TRBD1. J was trimmed by 10 bases and V by 5 bases; bases with no gene match: 8. The CDR3 covers 14 residues. The germline V gene has CDR1 MNHEY and CDR2 SMNVEV (reference sequence). CDR3 amino acids: CASSLGGAESPLHF. CDR3 DNA sequence: TGTGCCAGCAGTCTAGGGGGCGCGGAATCACCCCTCCACTTT.